The 8 T cell receptor beta chains presented below share a single source sample, sequenced in a study of T cells in Graves' hyperthyroidism and ophthalmopathy. Amplification yielded TCR beta CDR3 regions, with RNA transcripts as the source. The primer set for the first-round RT-PCR of the TCR CDR3 was HTBI. TCRdb passed the multiplex PCR reads through MiXCR, listing each CDR3 protein once. There are around 620,000 distinct CDR3 sequences in the sample; approximately 14% occur only once, and roughly 7% lies in the top ten. Source material: blood. These receptors were taken from a woman younger than 35 with Graves' ophthalmopathy.

There are many counts of this clonotype. The rearrangement joins TRBV7-6 to TRBJ1-1; 8 bases align to TRBD1. There are 14 residues in the CDR3. The ends lost 5 bases at V and 8 bases at J; junction bases unmatched: 10. CDR1 is SGHVS and CDR2 is FNYEAQ in the germline V gene. CDR3 residues: CASSPTTGGAEAFF. CDR3 bases: TGTGCCAGCAGCCCAACTACAGGGGGAGCCGAAGCTTTCTTT.

Many counts were recorded for this clonotype. This chain joins TRBV28 and TRBJ2-1; the D gene is possibly TRBD1 (5 bases). Germline values: CDR1 MDHEN, CDR2 SYDVKM. V dropped 6 bases and J dropped 9 bases, with 15 bases sitting between them. There are 13 residues in the CDR3. The CDR3 loop reads CASRTGQGGEQFF. The CDR3 DNA is TGTGCCAGCAGAACCGGGCAGGGCGGTGAGCAGTTCTTC.

This clonotype was observed at least ten times. The chain joins TRBV5-1 to TRBJ1-5; no firm D call. V shed 4 bases and J shed 5 bases, with 10 bases lying between them. From germline, CDR1 is SGHRS and CDR2 YFSETQ. The CDR3 sequence is 13 residues long. The CDR3, as DNA: TGCGCCAGCAGCAGGGAGCCCCATCAGCCCCAGCATTTT. Protein sequence: CASSREPHQPQHF.

The V gene is TRBV28, the J gene TRBJ1-5; D gene unclear. The CDR3 spans 14 residues. Trimming cost V 9 bases and J 0 bases, with 12 bases left between them. Germline CDR1 and CDR2: MDHEN and SYDVKM. The CDR3 reads CASRIGYSNQPQHF. The CDR3 coding sequence is TGTGCCAGTAGGATAGGGTATAGCAATCAGCCCCAGCATTTT.

Details on this clonotype: A single base separates this from a much larger clone, so it may be a read error. Lacking the conserved final phenylalanine or tryptophan, this CDR3 likely reflects a read error. The CDR3 here is CASSIALPLAGNTYEQYL. The CDR3 DNA is TGTGCCAGTAGTATAGCCCTCCCCCTAGCGGGCAATACCTACGAGCAGTACCTC. The chain couples TRBV19 to TRBJ2-7; 8 nucleotides agree with TRBD2. Trimming took 1 base from V and 2 from J; bases not matched to a gene: 13. The CDR3 has 18 amino acids. Germline values: CDR1 LNHDA, CDR2 SQIVND (reference sequence).

The CDR3 sequence is CASGTPYNEQFF. CDR3 DNA: TGTGCTAGCGGGACACCTTACAATGAGCAGTTCTTC. V gene TRBV12-5 combines with J gene TRBJ2-1, with a tentative D call TRBD1 (6 bases). CDR1 and CDR2 from the germline V gene are LGHNT and FRNRAP. Trimming cost V 9 bases and J 4 bases, with 10 bases left between them. The CDR3 contains 12 residues.

This clonotype was detected ten times or more. The chain couples TRBV7-6 to TRBJ2-1; perhaps TRBD2 as D (6 bases). Deletions cut 5 bases from V and 9 bases from J, with 20 bases between. Germline V gives CDR1 SGHVS, CDR2 FNYEAQ. This CDR3 contains 15 residues. CDR3 sequence reads: CASSLARGAGSEQFF. CDR3 coding DNA: TGTGCCAGCAGCCTCGCGCGGGGAGCAGGGAGTGAGCAGTTCTTC.

This clonotype occurred many times. This chain uses TRBV11-3 with TRBJ2-7; perhaps D is TRBD1 or TRBD2 (5 bases each). V lost 1 base and J 0 bases, leaving 22 bases between the germline ends. Germline lookup yields CDR1 SGHNT and CDR2 YENEEA. CDR3 length equals 19 residues. The CDR3 DNA reads as TGTGCCAGCAGCTTAGGTACGGGGTTCACGGGGCCCAGCTCCTACGAGCAGTACTTC. Its protein is CASSLGTGFTGPSSYEQYF.